One and the same sample provided the 29 T cell receptor beta chains below, sequenced in a study of blood T cell repertoires in COVID-19. Here immunoSEQ multiplex PCR was the method, and the copy in TCRdb shows in-frame clones only, minus some. The sample yields 200,000 or so clones, about 88% seen once. The material sequenced was PBMCs or T cells enriched from blood (not recorded which). The receptors originated from a woman younger than 45 who had recovered from COVID-19.

This clone was seen a single time. The J gene is TRBJ2-3, the V gene TRBV4-1, with 12 nucleotides matching TRBD2. The CDR3 loop spans 16 amino acids. CDR1 is MGHRA and CDR2 is YSYEKL in the germline V gene. V shed 3 bases and J 6 bases; nucleotides not matched to a gene: 7. The CDR3 here is CASSHQTSGGPDTQYF. The CDR3 coding sequence is TGCGCCAGCAGCCACCAGACTAGCGGGGGACCCGATACGCAGTATTTT.

The rearrangement links TRBV18 to TRBJ2-1; D may be TRBD1 (6 bases). Trimming took 3 bases from V and 2 from J, leaving 14 bases between them. The CDR3 covers 16 residues. Germline V gene sequence: CDR1 KGHSH, CDR2 LQKENI. Written as DNA, the CDR3 is TGTGCCAGCTCACCCCTTGGGGCAGGGGCCTACAATGAGCAGTTCTTC. The encoded protein is CASSPLGAGAYNEQFF.

This clone is a singleton in its sample. The CDR3 nucleotides read TGTGCCAGCAGTTTATATAGCGGGGGGGCCAATGAGCAGTTCTTC. This gives the protein CASSLYSGGANEQFF. This chain uses TRBV6-2 or TRBV6-3 with TRBJ2-1, with TRBD2 matching 11 bases. Germline assignment: CDR1 MNHEY and CDR2 SVGEGT. V was pared by 4 bases and J by 6 bases, with 5 bases of the junction left unmatched. This CDR3 is built from 15 residues.

The chain uses TRBV12-3 or TRBV12-4 and TRBJ1-1; no clear D. The CDR3 has 13 residues. Trimming left V 3 bases short and J 0 bases short, with 5 bases between. In DNA form, the CDR3 reads TGTGCCAGCAGTTTTAGAATGAACACTGAAGCTTTCTTT. It translates to CASSFRMNTEAFF.

The rearrangement uses TRBV2 and TRBJ1-5; D might be TRBD1 (6 bases). Germline CDR1 and CDR2: SNHLY and FYNNEI. CDR3 length equals 18 residues. The V end was cut by 2 bases, the J end by 2 bases, with 19 bases between. The CDR3 loop is CASSEKAPGVSGNQPQHF. The CDR3 bases are TGTGCCAGCAGTGAAAAGGCCCCAGGGGTCTCGGGCAATCAGCCCCAGCATTTT. Combining the CDR3 with reference TRBV2 and TRBJ1-5 gives the whole variable domain EPEVTQTPSHQVTQMGQEVILRCVPISNHLYFYWYRQILGQKVEFLVSFYNNEISEKSEIFDDQFSVERPDGSNFTLKIRSTKLEDSAMYFCASSEKAPGVSGNQPQHFGDGTRLSIL.

The chain links TRBV10-3 to TRBJ1-3; D is possibly TRBD1 (5 bases). V lost 7 bases, J lost 3 bases, and 10 bases lay in between. The CDR3 runs 13 residues. Germline CDR1 ENHRY, CDR2 SYGVKD. The DNA for the CDR3 is TGTGCCATCACCGGGACTGATGGAAACACCATATATTTT. As protein: CAITGTDGNTIYF.

CDR3 DNA: TGTGCCAGCAGACCTACTGACAGGGGACATGGCTACACCTTC. Amino acid sequence: CASRPTDRGHGYTF. V is TRBV28 and J is TRBJ1-2, with 8 bases lining up with TRBD1. This CDR3 spans 14 amino acids. Germline loops: CDR1 MDHEN, CDR2 SYDVKM. With 6 bases clipped from V and 6 bases from J, the junction kept 9 bases outside the gene matches.

This rearrangement joins TRBV7-9 to TRBJ1-6; 8 bases align to TRBD1. Germline CDR1 is SEHNR and CDR2 is FQNEAQ (reference sequence). J gave up 10 bases and V 3 bases, and 8 bases lay outside the gene matches. The CDR3 is 15 residues long. CDR3 DNA sequence: TGTGCCAGCAGCTTGAAACAGGGGGTAGTATCACCCCTCCACTTT. Encoded protein: CASSLKQGVVSPLHF.

This chain connects TRBV5-1 to TRBJ2-7, with 9 bases identical to TRBD1. Germline values: CDR1 SGHRS, CDR2 YFSETQ. This CDR3 has 13 residues. The J segment lost 3 bases and the V segment lost 5 bases, leaving 3 bases of the junction unmatched. CDR3 nucleotides: TGCGCCAGCAGGGAGACAGGGGGCTACGAGCAGTACTTC. Translated: CASRETGGYEQYF.

The rearrangement uses TRBV14 and TRBJ2-3; weak D call: TRBD1 (6 bases). V was pared by 3 bases and J by 0 bases, with 7 bases between. The germline gives CDR1 SGHDN, CDR2 FVKESK. The CDR3 covers 14 residues. Here the CDR3 DNA reads TGTGCCAGCAGCCAGGGACACAGCACAGATACGCAGTATTTT. Residues: CASSQGHSTDTQYF.

The V and J genes are TRBV7-8 and TRBJ2-7, with 7 positions matching TRBD2. Germline CDR1 reads SGHVS; CDR2 reads FQNEAQ. The V gene end was trimmed by 1 base and the J gene end by 7 bases; junction bases not matched to a gene: 13. The CDR3 totals 16 residues. The CDR3 DNA follows: TGTGCCAGCAGCTTAGTGAGCGGGGAGCGCCGCGGGGAGCAGTACTTC. It translates to CASSLVSGERRGEQYF.

The CDR3 protein is CASSLALDTQYF. CDR3 nucleotides: TGTGCCAGCAGCTTGGCCCTAGATACGCAGTATTTT. The rearrangement links TRBV5-4 to TRBJ2-3; D unclear. This CDR3 spans 12 amino acids. The V end lost 0 bases, the J end lost 5 bases, and 4 bases lay between the germline ends. From germline, CDR1 is SGHNT and CDR2 YYREEE (reference sequence). The entire variable domain, with the rest obtained from reference TRBV5-4 and TRBJ2-3, is as follows: ETGVTQSPTHLIKTRGQQVTLRCSSQSGHNTVSWYQQALGQGPQFIFQYYREEENGRGNFPPRFSGLQFPNYSSELNVNALELDDSALYLCASSLALDTQYFGPGTRLTVL.

This chain uses TRBV7-2 with TRBJ2-2; possible D gene TRBD2, 6 bases. V lost 7 bases to trimming and J lost 4 bases, with 19 bases between them. This CDR3 spans 16 amino acids. Germline V gives CDR1 SGHTA, CDR2 FQGNSA. The CDR3 sequence is CASTSASGTLTGELFF. The CDR3 nucleotides read TGTGCCAGCACCTCCGCCTCCGGGACTCTCACCGGGGAGCTGTTTTTT. Variable domain in full (rest from reference TRBV7-2 and TRBJ2-2): GAGVSQSPSNKVTEKGKDVELRCDPISGHTALYWYRQSLGQGLEFLIYFQGNSAPDKSGLPSDRFSAERTGGSVSTLTIQRTQQEDSAVYLCASTSASGTLTGELFFGEGSRLTVL.

The chain carries TRBV6-5 and TRBJ1-6; TRBD1 might be the D (6 bases). The CDR3 loop spans 13 amino acids. The ends were cut back, 8 bases at V and 10 bases at J, with 15 bases in the middle. CDR1 MNHEY and CDR2 SVGAGI come from the germline V gene. CDR3 DNA sequence: TGTGCCAGCGGGTACAGGGTGGACTCACCCCTCCACTTT. This gives the protein CASGYRVDSPLHF.

The chain has TRBV6-1 and TRBJ1-1, with D uncertain. CDR1 is MNHNS, CDR2 SASEGT, per germline. The CDR3 runs to 14 residues. Trimming cost V 2 bases and J 2 bases, with 9 bases left between them. The CDR3 reads CASSERRVNTEAFF. The CDR3 nucleotides read TGTGCCAGCAGTGAACGGCGGGTAAACACTGAAGCTTTCTTT.

This chain uses TRBV19 with TRBJ1-2, with D tentatively TRBD1 (5 bases). Germline-derived CDR1 and CDR2 are LNHDA and SQIVND (reference sequence). V lost 0 bases and J 4 bases, leaving 9 bases between the germline ends. The CDR3 runs 14 residues. The CDR3 sequence is CASSIDREGYGYTF. CDR3 DNA: TGTGCCAGTAGTATAGACAGGGAGGGCTATGGCTACACCTTC.

This clone has only a few counts. The CDR3 DNA is TGCGCCAGCAGCCTTGGACATACAGCTAACTATGGCTACACCTTC. Its translation: CASSLGHTANYGYTF. V is TRBV4-3 and J is TRBJ1-2; a possible D gene is TRBD1 (5 bases). V shed 4 bases and J shed 0 bases, with 12 bases lying between them. The CDR3 covers 15 residues. The V gene's germline CDR1 is LGHNA and CDR2 YSLEER.

The chain links TRBV7-3 to TRBJ2-1; 8 bases align to TRBD2. The CDR3 has 16 residues. V dropped 5 bases and J dropped 0; count of bases not matched to a gene: 6. Germline V CDR1 and CDR2: SGHTA, FQGTGA. In DNA form, the CDR3 reads TGTGCCAGCAGCCGAAGCGGGGGCAGCTCCTACAATGAGCAGTTCTTC. Residues: CASSRSGGSSYNEQFF. The whole variable domain, remainder taken from reference TRBV7-3 and TRBJ2-1, is GAGVSQTPSNKVTEKGKYVELRCDPISGHTALYWYRQSLGQGPEFLIYFQGTGAADDSGLPNDRFFAVRPEGSVSTLKIQRTERGDSAVYLCASSRSGGSSYNEQFFGPGTRLTVL.

V and J are TRBV3-1 (or the pseudogene TRBV3-2) and TRBJ2-7; 9 positions agree with TRBD1. Unmatched junction bases numbered 8, after V lost 5 bases and J lost 3 bases. Germline V gene sequence: CDR1 LGHDT, CDR2 YNNKEL (reference sequence). The CDR3 sequence is 15 residues long. The CDR3 sequence: CASSSTGTGIYEQYF. CDR3 DNA sequence: TGTGCCAGCAGCTCTACCGGGACAGGGATCTACGAGCAGTACTTC.

The rearrangement uses TRBV29-1 and TRBJ2-7; possible D gene TRBD1, 5 bases. V was trimmed by 1 base and J by 1 base, leaving 11 bases between them. The CDR3 extends over 14 amino acids. Germline lookup yields CDR1 SQVTM and CDR2 ANQGSEA. For the CDR3, the DNA is TGCAGCGTTGAAGTCCGTGCAGGGTCCTACGAGCAGTACTTC. It encodes CSVEVRAGSYEQYF.

This sequence joins TRBV9 and TRBJ2-3; D gene unclear. The germline V and J ends were trimmed by 5 bases and 4 bases, with 5 bases remaining between them. Germline V gives CDR1 SGDLS, CDR2 YYNGEE. The CDR3 covers 11 residues. Here the CDR3 DNA reads TGTGCCAGCAGTTACTCAGATACGCAGTATTTT. Residues: CASSYSDTQYF.

The gene calls are TRBV5-3 and TRBJ1-2; D unclear. TRBV5-3 is an ORF, with its function uncertain. The germline V and J ends were trimmed by 1 base and 4 bases, with 14 bases remaining between them. CDR3 length equals 15 residues. The CDR3 DNA follows: TGTGCCAGAAGCTTGATTTGCGGGGTGAGCTATGGCTACACCTTC. Translated: CARSLICGVSYGYTF.

DNA for the CDR3: TGTGCCAGCAGTGAAGGACTACTGAACTATGGCTACACCTTC. Its protein product is CASSEGLLNYGYTF. The chain employs TRBV6-1 and TRBJ1-2; D gene unclear. The ends were cut back, 1 base at V and 2 bases at J, with 8 bases in the middle. The CDR3 contains 14 residues. CDR1 MNHNS and CDR2 SASEGT come from the germline V gene.

The rearrangement joins TRBV18 to TRBJ2-7; 9 bases map to TRBD1. The germline V gene encodes CDR1 KGHSH and CDR2 LQKENI. Losses at the gene ends were 0 bases for V and 1 base for J; bases not matched to a gene: 1. The CDR3 loop spans 15 amino acids. The CDR3, as DNA: TGTGCCAGCTCACCACCGACAGGGGGGTCCTACGAGCAGTACTTC. It translates to CASSPPTGGSYEQYF.

This chain links TRBV4-1 with TRBJ2-5; 9 bases align to TRBD2. Trimming took 4 bases from V and 2 from J; bases not matched to a gene: 8. CDR1 and CDR2 from the germline V gene are MGHRA and YSYEKL. The CDR3 loop spans 16 amino acids. CDR3: CASSPGTSSPQETQYF. For the CDR3, the DNA is TGCGCCAGCAGCCCAGGGACTAGCTCCCCACAAGAGACCCAGTACTTC.

This sequence joins TRBV18 and TRBJ1-1; D remains ambiguous. Germline CDR1 and CDR2: KGHSH and LQKENI. This CDR3 region has 14 residues. The germline V and J ends were trimmed by 0 bases and 0 bases, with 5 bases remaining between them. The CDR3 bases are TGTGCCAGCTCACCACCCCCCATGAACACTGAAGCTTTCTTT. Translation: CASSPPPMNTEAFF.

The gene calls are TRBV5-1 and TRBJ1-2; 7 nucleotides line up with TRBD1. J gave up 6 bases and V 5 bases, and 16 bases lay outside the gene matches. The length of the CDR3 is 16 residues. The germline CDR1 and CDR2 sequences are SGHRS and YFSETQ. As DNA, the CDR3 is TGCGCCAGCAGTTCCTCGATCGTAAAGCAGGGGGATGGCTACACCTTC. It translates to CASSSSIVKQGDGYTF.

The CDR3 loop reads CASSSTTGTYGYTF. DNA of the CDR3: TGTGCCAGCAGCTCTACGACAGGGACGTATGGCTACACCTTC. This chain links TRBV11-3 with TRBJ1-2, with 7 bases lining up with TRBD1. Germline loops: CDR1 SGHNT, CDR2 YENEEA. The V segment lost 4 bases and the J segment 5 bases; nucleotides outside the gene matches: 7. This CDR3 has 14 amino acids.

This clone was observed a few times. This rearrangement joins TRBV5-6 to TRBJ1-1; 7 bases fit TRBD1. The ends lost 1 base at V and 3 bases at J; junction bases unmatched: 6. Per the germline V gene, CDR1 is SGHDT and CDR2 is YYEEEE. This CDR3 has 15 amino acids. DNA of the CDR3: TGTGCCAGCAGCTTGAGACAGGGATGGTACACTGAAGCTTTCTTT. The encoded protein is CASSLRQGWYTEAFF.